This TCR beta chain was found in a study of Ad26.COV2.S vaccination and SARS-CoV-2 variants. Details on this clone: The antigen remains undetermined. A read error may account for a junction end that differs from germline.

Whole-study findings and limits: For non-spike TCRs, breadth in vaccine recipients resembled that in placebo recipients. Analyses that measured TCR breadth and depth may have underestimated total T cell responses.

Treatment indicated: 19 received Ad26.COV2.S at low or high dose, single or two shots; a few received placebo; per-sample allocation not given. The samples date from day 63 after the first vaccine or placebo injection. In Boston, an adult donor aged 18-55 years took part. Only in-frame clones appear in the TCRdb table, and some are missing; sequencing was by immunoSEQ multiplex PCR. This table holds 300,000 to 400,000 clones, 70% to 90% found once. Sequenced material: peripheral blood, taken in a trial of Ad26.COV2.S vaccine versus placebo. This sequence was found in a person aged 18-65 years who received the Ad26.COV2.S COVID-19 vaccine or a placebo.

The CDR3 loop reads CASSPHRSGEEHF. CDR3 in DNA: TGTGCCAGCAGCCCCCACCGGTCGGGCGAGGAACACTTC. The chain combines TRBV9 with TRBJ2-7, with D unresolved. The germline V gene encodes CDR1 SGDLS and CDR2 YYNGEE. The CDR3 is 13 residues long.